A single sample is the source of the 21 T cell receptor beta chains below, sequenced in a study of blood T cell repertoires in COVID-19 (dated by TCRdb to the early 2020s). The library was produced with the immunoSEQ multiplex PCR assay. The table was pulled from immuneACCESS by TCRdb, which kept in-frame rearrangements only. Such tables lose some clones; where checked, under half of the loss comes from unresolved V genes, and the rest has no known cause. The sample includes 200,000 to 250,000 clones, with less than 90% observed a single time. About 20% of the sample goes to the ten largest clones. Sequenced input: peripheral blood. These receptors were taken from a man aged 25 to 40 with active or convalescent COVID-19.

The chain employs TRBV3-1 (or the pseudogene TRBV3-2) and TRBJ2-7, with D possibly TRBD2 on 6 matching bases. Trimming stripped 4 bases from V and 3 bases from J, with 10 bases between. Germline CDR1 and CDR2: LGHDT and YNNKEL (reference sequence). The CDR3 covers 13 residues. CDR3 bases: TGTGCCAGCAGCCGGGGGGACGGCTACGAGCAGTACTTC. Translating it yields CASSRGDGYEQYF.

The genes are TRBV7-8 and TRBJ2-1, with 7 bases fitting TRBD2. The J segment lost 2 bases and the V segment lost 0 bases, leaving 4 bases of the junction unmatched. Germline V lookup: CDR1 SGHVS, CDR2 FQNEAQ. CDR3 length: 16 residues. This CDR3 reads CASSLAGGSPYNEQFF. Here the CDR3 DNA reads TGTGCCAGCAGCTTAGCGGGCGGGAGCCCCTACAATGAGCAGTTCTTC.

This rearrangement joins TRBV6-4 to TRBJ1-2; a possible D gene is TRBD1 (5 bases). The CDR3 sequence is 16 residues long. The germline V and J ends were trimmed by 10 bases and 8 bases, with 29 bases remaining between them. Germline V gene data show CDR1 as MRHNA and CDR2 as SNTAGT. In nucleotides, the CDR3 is TGTGCCACCACCCTAAGGCGACCGACCAGGGTAGTCGGCTACACCTTC. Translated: CATTLRRPTRVVGYTF.

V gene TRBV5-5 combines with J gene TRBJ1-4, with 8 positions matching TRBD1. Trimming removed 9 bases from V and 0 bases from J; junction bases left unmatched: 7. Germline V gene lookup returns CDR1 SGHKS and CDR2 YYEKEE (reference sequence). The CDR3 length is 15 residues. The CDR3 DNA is TGTGCCACCCAGACAGGGGCAACAACTAATGAAAAACTGTTTTTT. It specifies CATQTGATTNEKLFF.

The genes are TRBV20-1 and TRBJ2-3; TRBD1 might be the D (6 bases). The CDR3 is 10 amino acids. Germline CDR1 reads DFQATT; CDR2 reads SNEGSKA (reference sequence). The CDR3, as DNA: TGCGGATCGGACAGCGAGACGCAGTATTTT. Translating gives CGSDSETQYF.

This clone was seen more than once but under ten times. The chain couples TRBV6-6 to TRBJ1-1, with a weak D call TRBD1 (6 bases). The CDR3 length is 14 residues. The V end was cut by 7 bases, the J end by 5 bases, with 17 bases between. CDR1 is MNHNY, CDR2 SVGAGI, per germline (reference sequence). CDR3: CASTPGEGETEAFF. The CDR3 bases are TGTGCCAGCACCCCCGGGGAGGGGGAAACTGAAGCTTTCTTT.

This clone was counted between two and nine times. The CDR3 DNA follows: TGTGCCAGCAGCTTCTTAGCGGGAGGAATTAGGACAGATACGCAGTATTTT. This gives the protein CASSFLAGGIRTDTQYF. J is TRBJ2-3 and V is TRBV7-2; 10 bases are a match to TRBD2. The CDR3 consists of 17 residues. V shed 3 bases, J shed 3 bases, and the junction held 9 bases outside the gene matches. The germline gives CDR1 SGHTA, CDR2 FQGNSA.

The CDR3 spells CASSQGDINTEAFF. Here the CDR3 DNA reads TGTGCCAGCAGCCAAGGGGACATTAACACTGAAGCTTTCTTT. The gene calls are TRBV3-1 (or the pseudogene TRBV3-2) and TRBJ1-1, with D possibly being TRBD1 (6 bases). The CDR3 runs 14 residues. Germline V gives CDR1 LGHDT, CDR2 YNNKEL (reference sequence). V shed 1 base and J shed 2 bases, with 8 bases lying between them.

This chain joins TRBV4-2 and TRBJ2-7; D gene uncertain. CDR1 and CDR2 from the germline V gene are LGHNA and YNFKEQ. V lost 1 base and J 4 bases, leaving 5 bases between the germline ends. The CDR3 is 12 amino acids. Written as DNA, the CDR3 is TGTGCCAGCAGCCAAGGGAGATACGAGCAGTACTTC. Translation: CASSQGRYEQYF.

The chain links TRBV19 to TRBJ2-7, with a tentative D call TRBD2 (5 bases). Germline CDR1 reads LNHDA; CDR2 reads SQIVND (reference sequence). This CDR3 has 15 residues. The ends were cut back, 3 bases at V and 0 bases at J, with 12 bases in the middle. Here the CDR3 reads CASSITPGLSYEQYF. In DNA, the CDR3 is TGTGCCAGTAGTATTACGCCCGGACTCTCCTACGAGCAGTACTTC.

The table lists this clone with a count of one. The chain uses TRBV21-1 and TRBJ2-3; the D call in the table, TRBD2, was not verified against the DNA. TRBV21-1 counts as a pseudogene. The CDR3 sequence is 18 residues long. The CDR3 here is CASSKACAGGPQIDTQYF. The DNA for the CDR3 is TGTGCCAGCAGCAAAGCTTGCGCGGGAGGGCCCCAAATAGATACGCAGTATTTT.

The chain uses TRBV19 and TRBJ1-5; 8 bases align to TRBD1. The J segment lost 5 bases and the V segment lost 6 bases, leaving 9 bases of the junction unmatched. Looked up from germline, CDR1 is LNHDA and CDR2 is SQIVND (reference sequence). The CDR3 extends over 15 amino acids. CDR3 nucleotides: TGTGCCAGTAGCCCTGGACAGGGTAGGGATCAGCCCCAGCATTTT. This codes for CASSPGQGRDQPQHF.

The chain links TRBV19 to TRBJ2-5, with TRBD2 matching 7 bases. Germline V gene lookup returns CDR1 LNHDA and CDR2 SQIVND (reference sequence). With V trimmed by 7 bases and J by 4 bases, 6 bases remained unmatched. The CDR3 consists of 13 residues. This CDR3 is CASNGGSGETQYF. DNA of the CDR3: TGTGCCAGTAACGGGGGGAGTGGAGAGACCCAGTACTTC.

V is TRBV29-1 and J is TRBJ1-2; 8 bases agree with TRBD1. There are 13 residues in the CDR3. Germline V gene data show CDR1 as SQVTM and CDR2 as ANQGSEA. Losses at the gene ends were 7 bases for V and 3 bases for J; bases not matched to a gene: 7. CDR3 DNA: TGCAGCGCCACGGGACAGGCCTACTATGGCTACACCTTC. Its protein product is CSATGQAYYGYTF.

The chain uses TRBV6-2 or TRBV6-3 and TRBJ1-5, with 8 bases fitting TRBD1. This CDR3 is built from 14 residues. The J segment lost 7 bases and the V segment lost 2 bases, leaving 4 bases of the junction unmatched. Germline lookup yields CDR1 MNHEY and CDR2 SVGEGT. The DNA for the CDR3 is TGTGCCAGCAGTTACCGACAGGGGATCCAGCCCCAGCATTTT. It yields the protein CASSYRQGIQPQHF.

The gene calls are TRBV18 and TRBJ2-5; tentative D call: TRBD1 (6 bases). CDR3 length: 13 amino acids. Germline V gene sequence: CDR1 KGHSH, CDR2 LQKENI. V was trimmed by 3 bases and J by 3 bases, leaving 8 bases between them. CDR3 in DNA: TGTGCCAGCTCACCGGGACACAAAGAGACCCAGTACTTC. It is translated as CASSPGHKETQYF.

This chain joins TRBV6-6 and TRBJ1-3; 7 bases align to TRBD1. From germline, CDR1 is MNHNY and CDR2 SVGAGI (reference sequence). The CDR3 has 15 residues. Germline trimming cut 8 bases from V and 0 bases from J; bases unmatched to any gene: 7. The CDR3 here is CASRSDRISGNTIYF. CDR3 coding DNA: TGTGCCAGCCGCTCGGACAGGATCTCTGGAAACACCATATATTTT.

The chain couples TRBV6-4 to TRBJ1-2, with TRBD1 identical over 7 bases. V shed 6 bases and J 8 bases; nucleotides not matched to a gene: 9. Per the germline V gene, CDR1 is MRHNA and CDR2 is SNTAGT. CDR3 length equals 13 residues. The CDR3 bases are TGTGCCAGCAGCCCGACAGGGCTAGAGGGCTACACCTTC. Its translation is CASSPTGLEGYTF.

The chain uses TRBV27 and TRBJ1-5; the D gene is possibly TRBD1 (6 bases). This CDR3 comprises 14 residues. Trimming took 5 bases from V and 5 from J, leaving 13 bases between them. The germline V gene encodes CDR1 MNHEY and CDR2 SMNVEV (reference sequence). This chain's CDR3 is CASSRGGGYQPQHF. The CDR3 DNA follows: TGTGCCAGCAGTAGGGGGGGTGGATATCAGCCCCAGCATTTT.

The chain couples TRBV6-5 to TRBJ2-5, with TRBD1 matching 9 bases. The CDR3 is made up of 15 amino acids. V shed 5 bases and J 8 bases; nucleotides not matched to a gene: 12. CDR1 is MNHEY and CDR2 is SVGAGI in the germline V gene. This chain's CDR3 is CASSPWTGAGSTQYF. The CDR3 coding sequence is TGTGCCAGCAGTCCATGGACAGGGGCCGGGTCTACCCAGTACTTC.

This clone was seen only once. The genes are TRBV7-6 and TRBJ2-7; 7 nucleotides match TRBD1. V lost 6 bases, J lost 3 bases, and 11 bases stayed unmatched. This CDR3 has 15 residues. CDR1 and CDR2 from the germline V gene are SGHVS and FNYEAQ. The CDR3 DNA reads TGTGCCAGCAGACCCGACAGGGAAGGCTTCTACGAGCAGTACTTC. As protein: CASRPDREGFYEQYF.